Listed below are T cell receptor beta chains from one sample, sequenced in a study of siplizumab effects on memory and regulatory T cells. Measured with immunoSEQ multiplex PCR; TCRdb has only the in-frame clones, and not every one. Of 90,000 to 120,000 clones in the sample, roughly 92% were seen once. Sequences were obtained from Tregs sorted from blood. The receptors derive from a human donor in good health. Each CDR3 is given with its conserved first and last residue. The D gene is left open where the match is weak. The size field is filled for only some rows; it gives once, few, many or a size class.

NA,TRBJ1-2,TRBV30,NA,TGTGCCTGGAGTTCCCCTATAGCTAACTATGGCTACACCTTC,CAWSSPIANYGYTF
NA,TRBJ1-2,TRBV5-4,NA,TGTGCCAGCAGCCCCCGAGCCGGGGGCGTCTATGGCTACACCTTC,CASSPRAGGVYGYTF
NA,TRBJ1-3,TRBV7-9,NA,TGTGCCAGCAGCTTAGCCGGAGGGGCGGGAGGAAACACCATATATTTT,CASSLAGGAGGNTIYF
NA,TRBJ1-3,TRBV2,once,TGTGCCAGCAACCGGGACACCATATATTTT,CASNRDTIYF
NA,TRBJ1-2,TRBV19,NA,TGTGCCAGTAGTATAGGGGTCGGAAACTATGGCTACACCTTC,CASSIGVGNYGYTF
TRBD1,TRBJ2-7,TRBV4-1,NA,TGCGCCAGCAGCCAAGGGCCCCCCGACAGGGGGCTGAACGAGCAGTACTTC,CASSQGPPDRGLNEQYF
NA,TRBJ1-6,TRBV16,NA,TGTGCCGGCCGGGTCTCCTATAATTCACCCCTCCACTTT,CAGRVSYNSPLHF
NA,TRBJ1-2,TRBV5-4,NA,TGTGCCAGCAGCTTGGGGACTGTCTATGGCTACACCTTC,CASSLGTVYGYTF
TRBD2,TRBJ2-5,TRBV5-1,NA,TGCGCCAGCAGCCCCCTAGCGGGGGGGCCAGAGACCCAGTACTTC,CASSPLAGGPETQYF
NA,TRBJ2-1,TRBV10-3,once,TGTGCCATCAGTGAGTACGGGGAGAATGAGCAGTTCTTC,CAISEYGENEQFF
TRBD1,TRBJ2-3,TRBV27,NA,TGTGCCAGCAGTTCCTTCGGACAGGGGACAGATACGCAGTATTTT,CASSSFGQGTDTQYF
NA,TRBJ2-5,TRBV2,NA,TGTGCCAGCACCCTTACGGAGACCCAGTACTTC,CASTLTETQYF
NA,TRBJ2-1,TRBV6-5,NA,TGTGCCAGCAGTTACTCGAGACCCCCTGGAGACAATGAGCAGTTCTTC,CASSYSRPPGDNEQFF
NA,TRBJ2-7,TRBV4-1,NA,TGCGCCAGCAGCCCCAACACAGAATTCCTATCCTACGAGCAGTACTTC,CASSPNTEFLSYEQYF
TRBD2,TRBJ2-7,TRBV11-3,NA,TGTGCCAGCAGCTCGGGACTAGCGGTGGAGCAGTACTTC,CASSSGLAVEQYF
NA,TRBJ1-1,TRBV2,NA,TGTGCCAGCAACCCGGGACGCGAAGCTTTCTTT,CASNPGREAFF